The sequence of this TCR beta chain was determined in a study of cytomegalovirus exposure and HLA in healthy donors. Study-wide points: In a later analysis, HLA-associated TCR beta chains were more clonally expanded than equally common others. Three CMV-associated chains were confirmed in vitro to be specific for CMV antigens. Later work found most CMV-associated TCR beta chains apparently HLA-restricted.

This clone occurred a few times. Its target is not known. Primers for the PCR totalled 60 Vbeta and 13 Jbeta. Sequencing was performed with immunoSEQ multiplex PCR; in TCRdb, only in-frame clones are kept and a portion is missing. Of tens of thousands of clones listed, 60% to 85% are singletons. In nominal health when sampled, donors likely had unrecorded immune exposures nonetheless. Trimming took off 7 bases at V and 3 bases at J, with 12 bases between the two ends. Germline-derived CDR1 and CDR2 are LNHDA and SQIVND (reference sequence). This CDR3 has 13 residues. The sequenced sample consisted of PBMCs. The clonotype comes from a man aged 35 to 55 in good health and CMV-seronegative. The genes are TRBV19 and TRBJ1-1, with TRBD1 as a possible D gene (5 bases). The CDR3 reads CASNRISHTEAFF. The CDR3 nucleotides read TGTGCCAGTAACAGGATTTCACACACTGAAGCTTTCTTT.